This T cell receptor beta chain was captured in a study of T-cell reconstitution after alpha-beta-depleted transplantation in children. CDR1 and CDR2 (germline): SGHTA, FQGTGA. Trimming left V 5 bases short and J 4 bases short, with 11 bases between. The CDR3 is 14 residues long. TCRbeta library construction was performed incorporating unique molecular identifiers. In TCRdb, the PCR reads were re-called with MiXCR into one record per CDR3 protein. Among fewer than 750,000 distinct CDR3 sequences, 23% were seen once, and the ten largest hold less than 15%. General study findings and limits: About two months after transplant, alpha-beta T cells reportedly came from several hundred expanded graft clones. For some patients, TCRbeta diversity was high at day 60 because of recipient T cells and thymic progenitors that survived. It was newly produced T cells that mostly accounted for T-cell counts and diversity one year after transplant.

This clonotype was found a few times. Its target is not known. Material: PBMCs, mostly from graft donor cells, obtained 360 days after TCRalphabeta/CD19-depleted stem cell transplant. This rearrangement joins TRBV7-3 to TRBJ2-2; D gene ambiguous. The sequence came from a boy under two years old who had a stem cell transplant for acute myeloid leukemia, so the T cells may come from the graft donor. DNA of the CDR3: TGTGCCAGCAGCCCCGGTCACGGCACCGGGGAGCTGTTTTTT. As protein: CASSPGHGTGELFF.